This passage covers 27 T cell receptor beta chains from one sample sequenced in a study of shared clonotypes between healthy human individuals. CD45RO-negative, CCR7-positively selected cells formed the naive CD8 fraction, excluding terminally differentiated effector memory CD45RA+ cells. TCRdb's copy holds only in-frame clones and misses some; the assay was immunoSEQ multiplex PCR. The table records some 2.1 million clones, just under 95% of them present only once. The sample was naive CD8+ T cells from PBMCs. These receptors came from a man aged 18 to 29 in good health. Some clones in this sample may be carry-over from other donors' samples.

The rearrangement joins TRBV9 to TRBJ2-3; 7 bases are a match to TRBD2. The CDR3 has 14 amino acids. Losses at the gene ends were 2 bases for V and 6 bases for J; bases not matched to a gene: 6. CDR1 SGDLS and CDR2 YYNGEE come from the germline V gene. CDR3 residues: CASSVVDGGDTQYF. CDR3 coding DNA: TGTGCCAGCAGCGTCGTAGACGGGGGGGATACGCAGTATTTT.

V and J are TRBV7-6 and TRBJ2-1; D remains unclear. The CDR3 loop spans 15 amino acids. With 2 bases removed from V and 0 bases from J, the gap between germline ends came to 8 bases. Germline values: CDR1 SGHVS, CDR2 FNYEAQ. Here the CDR3 DNA reads TGTGCCAGCAGCTTAATCCCGAGCTCCTACAATGAGCAGTTCTTC. Its translation is CASSLIPSSYNEQFF.

The chain carries TRBV23-1 and TRBJ1-2; D gene unclear. TRBV23-1 belongs to the ORF category, with a function that is uncertain. This CDR3 has 19 residues. The V gene lost 2 bases and the J gene lost 1 base, with 23 bases spanning the gap. The CDR3 region has the DNA TGCGCCAGCAGTCAAGCCACCCCTCTTCCGAGATACTATAACTATGGCTACACCTTC. Its protein is CASSQATPLPRYYNYGYTF.

This clone appeared a few times. The chain carries TRBV7-8 and TRBJ1-1, with D maybe TRBD1 (5 bases). Germline V gene sequence: CDR1 SGHVS, CDR2 FQNEAQ. V lost 4 bases and J 3 bases, leaving 15 bases between the germline ends. The CDR3 is made up of 15 amino acids. The CDR3 sequence: CASSSAGGVDTEAFF. The CDR3 DNA reads as TGTGCCAGCAGCTCCGCCGGGGGGGTGGACACTGAAGCTTTCTTT.

The chain uses TRBV4-3 and TRBJ2-7; D perhaps matches TRBD2 (6 bases). V gave up 2 bases and J gave up 6 bases, with 17 bases separating them. This CDR3 contains 15 residues. Germline values: CDR1 LGHNA, CDR2 YSLEER. The CDR3 protein is CASSQRIGGSREQYF. The CDR3, as DNA: TGCGCCAGCAGCCAACGAATTGGAGGGTCCCGCGAGCAGTACTTC.

This clone was detected only once. This sequence joins TRBV14 and TRBJ1-1; D possibly corresponds to TRBD1 (6 bases). The CDR3 loop spans 15 amino acids. The ends were cut back, 1 base at V and 2 bases at J, with 11 bases in the middle. Germline V gives CDR1 SGHDN, CDR2 FVKESK. CDR3 DNA sequence: TGTGCCAGCAGCCAAGGAAGGACAGTTAACACTGAAGCTTTCTTT. As protein: CASSQGRTVNTEAFF.

CDR3 DNA sequence: TGTGCCAGTAGGGGACTAGCGGGAGGGGTCGGGGAGCTGTTTTTT. Residues: CASRGLAGGVGELFF. V gene TRBV19 combines with J gene TRBJ2-2; TRBD2 aligns across 16 bases. The CDR3 is made up of 15 amino acids. Germline V lookup: CDR1 LNHDA, CDR2 SQIVND (reference sequence). The J segment lost 7 bases and the V segment lost 6 bases, leaving 2 bases of the junction unmatched.

This sequence joins TRBV5-4 and TRBJ1-2; no firm D call. This CDR3 is 13 amino acids long. Between the trimmed V and J ends, which lost 10 bases and 3 bases, there was a span of 16 bases. CDR1 and CDR2 (germline): SGHNT, YYREEE (reference sequence). As DNA, the CDR3 is TGTGCCGTCTCCCACACGCAAGACTATGGCTACACCTTC. This translates into CAVSHTQDYGYTF.

This clone is a singleton in its sample. The sample carries other DNA sequences with the same CDR3. The chain couples TRBV11-2 to TRBJ2-1; 8 nucleotides align to TRBD2. The CDR3 loop spans 14 amino acids. The V and J ends lost 3 bases and 6 bases, in that order; junction bases with no gene match: 4. The germline gives CDR1 SGHAT, CDR2 FQNNGV. The CDR3 nucleotides read TGTGCCAGCAGCTTGTACGGGAGGGGCAATGAGCAGTTCTTC. Its protein product is CASSLYGRGNEQFF.

This chain connects TRBV7-9 to TRBJ2-7, with 9 bases that match TRBD2. The CDR3 is made up of 16 amino acids. Germline V lookup: CDR1 SEHNR, CDR2 FQNEAQ (reference sequence). With 0 bases clipped from V and 2 bases from J, the junction kept 5 bases outside the gene matches. CDR3 in DNA: TGTGCCAGCAGCTTAGCGGCTAGCGGGGATACCTACGAGCAGTACTTC. It codes for CASSLAASGDTYEQYF.

This sequence joins TRBV7-6 and TRBJ2-1; 7 bases align to TRBD2. From germline, CDR1 is SGHVS and CDR2 FNYEAQ. Unmatched junction bases numbered 3, after V lost 4 bases and J lost 0 bases. The CDR3 has 15 residues. CDR3 sequence reads: CASSSREVSYNEQFF. The CDR3 bases are TGTGCCAGCAGCTCCCGGGAGGTCTCCTACAATGAGCAGTTCTTC.

The rearrangement links TRBV19 to TRBJ2-6; 10 bases agree with TRBD2. Trimming cost V 3 bases and J 2 bases; bases outside gene matches: 10. This CDR3 comprises 19 residues. The germline gives CDR1 LNHDA, CDR2 SQIVND (reference sequence). CDR3 region: CASSIFGLAGDAGANVLTF. As DNA, the CDR3 is TGTGCCAGTAGTATTTTCGGGCTAGCGGGAGATGCTGGGGCCAACGTCCTGACTTTC.

V usage is TRBV15 and J usage is TRBJ2-5; D may be TRBD1 or TRBD2 (5 bases each). V dropped 5 bases and J dropped 7 bases, with 14 bases sitting between them. This CDR3 contains 13 residues. Per the germline V gene, CDR1 is LNHNV and CDR2 is YYDKDF (reference sequence). The CDR3 here is CATSSGTTGTQYF. CDR3 DNA: TGTGCCACCAGCTCTGGGACGACGGGGACCCAGTACTTC.

The chain links TRBV5-1 to TRBJ1-4; 9 bases line up with TRBD1. Germline V gene data show CDR1 as SGHRS and CDR2 as YFSETQ. The CDR3 covers 15 residues. V dropped 4 bases and J dropped 6; count of bases not matched to a gene: 7. The CDR3 bases are TGCGCCAGCAGCGTTACAGGGGGCAGAGATGAAAAACTGTTTTTT. This codes for CASSVTGGRDEKLFF.

The rearrangement uses TRBV28 and TRBJ2-4; tentative D call: TRBD2 (6 bases). Trimming took 2 bases from V and 2 from J, leaving 13 bases between them. There are 16 residues in the CDR3. Germline CDR1 MDHEN, CDR2 SYDVKM. The CDR3 here is CASSLRRGRSKNIQYF. CDR3 sequence (DNA): TGTGCCAGCAGTTTAAGGAGGGGTCGGTCCAAAAACATTCAGTACTTC.

The chain links TRBV9 to TRBJ2-7, with 7 positions matching TRBD2. Germline V gene data show CDR1 as SGDLS and CDR2 as YYNGEE. The trim removed 0 bases at V and 2 bases at J, leaving 5 bases unmatched. The CDR3 has 15 amino acids. CDR3 DNA: TGTGCCAGCAGCGTAGGGCACACTAGCGCCTACGAGCAGTACTTC. This sequence encodes CASSVGHTSAYEQYF.

V gene TRBV27 combines with J gene TRBJ2-5, with D perhaps TRBD1 (6 bases). The V gene lost 7 bases and the J gene lost 7 bases, with 22 bases spanning the gap. The CDR3 has 15 amino acids. Germline CDR1 MNHEY, CDR2 SMNVEV (reference sequence). This CDR3 is CASTPSPGALGTQYF. DNA for the CDR3: TGTGCCAGCACCCCTTCGCCAGGGGCCTTAGGGACCCAGTACTTC.

The chain's CDR3 is CASSLLGRANEQFF. The CDR3 coding sequence is TGTGCCAGCAGCTTACTAGGTCGTGCCAATGAGCAGTTCTTC. This sequence joins TRBV7-2 and TRBJ2-1; no firm D call. CDR1 is SGHTA and CDR2 is FQGNSA in the germline V gene. The CDR3 is made up of 14 amino acids. Trimming pared 2 bases from V and 6 bases from J, leaving 11 bases between.

Worth noting for this clone: Other DNA sequences in this specimen translate into the identical CDR3. The rearrangement uses TRBV11-2 and TRBJ2-7; perhaps TRBD1 as D (5 bases). Looked up from germline, CDR1 is SGHAT and CDR2 is FQNNGV. This CDR3 has 14 residues. Trimming shortened V by 1 base and J by 0 bases, and 7 bases separated the two germline ends. Here the CDR3 reads CASSLADISYEQYF. CDR3 DNA sequence: TGTGCCAGCAGCTTAGCGGACATCTCCTACGAGCAGTACTTC.

The chain carries TRBV7-9 and TRBJ2-1, with D perhaps TRBD1 (6 bases). CDR3 length: 17 residues. Per germline, CDR1 SEHNR and CDR2 FQNEAQ (reference sequence). V was shortened by 2 bases and J by 6 bases, with 20 bases between the two germline ends. CDR3 region: CASSLSLTGPGSNEQFF. CDR3 DNA sequence: TGTGCCAGCAGCTTATCCCTTACAGGGCCTGGGAGCAATGAGCAGTTCTTC.

This chain connects TRBV27 to TRBJ2-1; 7 bases are a match to TRBD2. The CDR3 extends over 14 amino acids. Unmatched junction bases numbered 3, after V lost 4 bases and J lost 3 bases. The germline gives CDR1 MNHEY, CDR2 SMNVEV (reference sequence). For the CDR3, the DNA is TGTGCCAGCAGTTGGTTAGCGGGCTACAATGAGCAGTTCTTC. As protein: CASSWLAGYNEQFF.

Written as DNA, the CDR3 is TGTGCCACCCGAGTTTATGGCCCCTTGAGCTCCTACAATGAGCAGTTCTTC. This sequence encodes CATRVYGPLSSYNEQFF. The chain couples TRBV27 to TRBJ2-1; D is uncertain. Germline values: CDR1 MNHEY, CDR2 SMNVEV (reference sequence). V lost 10 bases and J lost 0, with 22 bases in between. The CDR3 has 17 residues.

V usage is TRBV11-2 and J usage is TRBJ2-7, with TRBD2 matching over 10 bases. Germline-derived CDR1 and CDR2 are SGHAT and FQNNGV. J was trimmed by 2 bases and V by 1 base; bases with no gene match: 11. The CDR3 runs 18 residues. CDR3 protein: CASSLGSRPSGSPYEQYF. CDR3 coding DNA: TGTGCCAGCAGCTTAGGGTCCAGGCCTAGCGGGAGTCCCTACGAGCAGTACTTC.

V gene TRBV7-8 combines with J gene TRBJ1-3, with a possible D match to TRBD1 (5 bases). This CDR3 has 14 amino acids. V was pared by 8 bases and J by 1 base, with 12 bases between. The V gene's germline CDR1 is SGHVS and CDR2 FQNEAQ. The CDR3 bases are TGTGCCAGCGCGCAGGGTCCTTCTGGAAACACCATATATTTT. This codes for CASAQGPSGNTIYF.

This chain connects TRBV9 to TRBJ2-2; D possibly uses TRBD1 or TRBD2 (5 bases each). The CDR3 has 18 amino acids. Trimming took 2 bases from V and 2 from J, leaving 19 bases between them. Germline assignment: CDR1 SGDLS and CDR2 YYNGEE. The CDR3 loop is CASSVPRGLGENTGELFF. CDR3 nucleotides: TGTGCCAGCAGCGTCCCGAGGGGCTTAGGGGAAAACACCGGGGAGCTGTTTTTT.

This chain uses TRBV2 with TRBJ1-2; 7 positions match TRBD1. Germline V gene lookup returns CDR1 SNHLY and CDR2 FYNNEI. The trim removed 6 bases at V and 3 bases at J, leaving 7 bases unmatched. The CDR3 covers 14 residues. This chain's CDR3 is CASRAQGEHYGYTF. For the CDR3, the DNA is TGTGCCAGCAGGGCGCAGGGGGAGCACTATGGCTACACCTTC.

The chain joins TRBV28 to TRBJ1-5, with D possibly matching TRBD1 (5 bases). Germline V gene sequence: CDR1 MDHEN, CDR2 SYDVKM. Trimming pared 8 bases from V and 4 bases from J, leaving 15 bases between. The CDR3 loop spans 14 amino acids. CDR3 nucleotides: TGTGCCAGCTATGTCGGGACGGCAAATCAGCCCCAGCATTTT. Translating gives CASYVGTANQPQHF.